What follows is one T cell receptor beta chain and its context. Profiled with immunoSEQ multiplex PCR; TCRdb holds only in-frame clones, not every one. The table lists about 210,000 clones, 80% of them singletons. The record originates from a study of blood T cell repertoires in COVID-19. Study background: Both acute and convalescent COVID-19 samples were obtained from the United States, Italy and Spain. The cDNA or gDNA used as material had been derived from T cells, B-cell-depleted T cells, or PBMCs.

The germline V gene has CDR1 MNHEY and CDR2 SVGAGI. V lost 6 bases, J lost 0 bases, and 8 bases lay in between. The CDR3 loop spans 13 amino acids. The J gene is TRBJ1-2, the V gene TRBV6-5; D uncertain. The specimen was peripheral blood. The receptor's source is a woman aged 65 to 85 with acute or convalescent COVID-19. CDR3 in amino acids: CASRQTANYGYTF. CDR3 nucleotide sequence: TGTGCCAGCAGACAAACCGCTAACTATGGCTACACCTTC.